A selection of T cell receptor beta chains follows, all from one sample in a study of T cell responses to AZD1222 COVID-19 vaccine. The method was immunoSEQ multiplex PCR; TCRdb's version includes in-frame clones alone and lacks a portion of them. Here the sample spans over 110,000 clones, more than 85% being singletons. The specimen comprised peripheral blood, sampled on day 0 of AZD1222 vaccination. These TCRs come from an adult in good health. Both conserved end residues are part of each CDR3. Fields, in order: clone size, D gene, J gene, V gene, CDR3 protein, CDR3 DNA. The D gene is left open where the match is weak. The size field is filled for only some rows; it gives once, few, many or a size class.

clone size: NA
D gene: TRBD1
J gene: TRBJ1-6
V gene: TRBV6-2/TRBV6-3
CDR3 protein: CASSYDPDRGWDSPLHF
CDR3 DNA: TGTGCCAGCAGTTACGACCCGGACAGGGGGTGGGATTCACCCCTCCACTTT

clone size: NA
D gene: NA
J gene: TRBJ2-2
V gene: TRBV6-2/TRBV6-3
CDR3 protein: CASSTDYAGELFF
CDR3 DNA: TGTGCCAGCAGTACTGACTACGCCGGGGAGCTGTTTTTT

clone size: NA
D gene: NA
J gene: TRBJ2-2
V gene: TRBV5-1
CDR3 protein: CASSPTGNTGELFF
CDR3 DNA: TGCGCCAGCAGCCCGACAGGGAACACCGGGGAGCTGTTTTTT

clone size: NA
D gene: TRBD2
J gene: TRBJ2-3
V gene: TRBV6-6
CDR3 protein: CASSRTSGRATDTQYF
CDR3 DNA: TGTGCCAGCAGTCGAACTAGCGGGAGGGCAACAGATACGCAGTATTTT

clone size: NA
D gene: NA
J gene: TRBJ1-3
V gene: TRBV19
CDR3 protein: CASTDVRNTIYF
CDR3 DNA: TGTGCCAGTACAGATGTAAGGAACACCATATATTTT

clone size: NA
D gene: TRBD1
J gene: TRBJ1-2
V gene: TRBV5-6
CDR3 protein: CASSSIRDRGRVGYGYTF
CDR3 DNA: TGTGCCAGCAGCTCAATCCGGGACAGGGGGCGGGTAGGCTATGGCTACACCTTC

clone size: NA
D gene: NA
J gene: TRBJ1-3
V gene: TRBV4-1
CDR3 protein: CASSPTLRTDGNTIYF
CDR3 DNA: TGCGCCAGCAGCCCTACCCTTAGGACAGATGGAAACACCATATATTTT

clone size: NA
D gene: NA
J gene: TRBJ1-1
V gene: TRBV30
CDR3 protein: CAWSRVMNTEAFF
CDR3 DNA: TGTGCCTGGTCAAGGGTCATGAACACTGAAGCTTTCTTT

clone size: NA
D gene: NA
J gene: TRBJ2-3
V gene: TRBV19
CDR3 protein: CASSIGNTQYF
CDR3 DNA: TGTGCCAGTAGTATAGGTAATACGCAGTATTTT

clone size: NA
D gene: NA
J gene: TRBJ2-1
V gene: TRBV12-5
CDR3 protein: CASGLVHSRVEQFF
CDR3 DNA: TGTGCTAGTGGTTTGGTACATAGCCGCGTCGAGCAGTTCTTC

clone size: once
D gene: TRBD2
J gene: TRBJ2-3
V gene: TRBV5-1
CDR3 protein: CASSLALGGMQYF
CDR3 DNA: TGCGCCAGCAGCTTGGCCTTGGGAGGGATGCAGTATTTT

clone size: NA
D gene: TRBD2
J gene: TRBJ2-1
V gene: TRBV10-3
CDR3 protein: CAISTSGRIYNEQFF
CDR3 DNA: TGTGCCATCAGTACTAGCGGGAGGATATACAATGAGCAGTTCTTC

clone size: few
D gene: NA
J gene: TRBJ2-1
V gene: TRBV5-4
CDR3 protein: CASSLPGDNEQFF
CDR3 DNA: TGTGCCAGCAGCTTGCCGGGGGACAATGAGCAGTTCTTC

clone size: NA
D gene: TRBD1
J gene: TRBJ1-3
V gene: TRBV13
CDR3 protein: CASSNRDRAGNTIYF
CDR3 DNA: TGTGCCAGCAGCAACCGGGACAGGGCTGGAAACACCATATATTTT

clone size: NA
D gene: NA
J gene: TRBJ1-1
V gene: TRBV5-6
CDR3 protein: CASSLGTLNTEAFF
CDR3 DNA: TGTGCCAGCAGCTTGGGAACTTTGAACACTGAAGCTTTCTTT

clone size: NA
D gene: NA
J gene: TRBJ1-3
V gene: TRBV7-7
CDR3 protein: CASSPGSGNTIYF
CDR3 DNA: TGTGCTAGCAGTCCAGGGTCAGGAAACACCATATATTTT

clone size: NA
D gene: TRBD2
J gene: TRBJ2-2
V gene: TRBV3-1/TRBV3-2
CDR3 protein: CASSLLAGDTGELFF
CDR3 DNA: TGTGCCAGCAGCCTACTAGCGGGCGACACCGGGGAGCTGTTTTTT

clone size: NA
D gene: NA
J gene: TRBJ2-5
V gene: TRBV12-3/TRBV12-4
CDR3 protein: CASSFIVQETQYF
CDR3 DNA: TGTGCCAGCAGTTTTATAGTACAAGAGACCCAGTACTTC

clone size: NA
D gene: TRBD2
J gene: TRBJ2-7
V gene: TRBV19
CDR3 protein: CASSVTSGSAFYEQYF
CDR3 DNA: TGTGCCAGTAGTGTGACTAGCGGGAGTGCTTTTTACGAGCAGTACTTC

clone size: NA
D gene: NA
J gene: TRBJ2-7
V gene: TRBV6-2/TRBV6-3
CDR3 protein: CASSYGPTGQEQYF
CDR3 DNA: TGTGCCAGCAGTTACGGTCCCACGGGTCAGGAGCAGTACTTC

clone size: NA
D gene: NA
J gene: TRBJ1-6
V gene: TRBV5-1
CDR3 protein: CASSSGTLTNSPLHF
CDR3 DNA: TGCGCCAGCAGCTCCGGGACCTTGACGAATTCACCCCTCCACTTT

clone size: NA
D gene: NA
J gene: TRBJ1-6
V gene: TRBV12-3/TRBV12-4
CDR3 protein: CASSDLNSPLHF
CDR3 DNA: TGTGCCAGCTCTGACCTGAATTCACCCCTCCACTTT

clone size: NA
D gene: TRBD2
J gene: TRBJ2-3
V gene: TRBV11-2
CDR3 protein: CASSVLAATSTDTQYF
CDR3 DNA: TGTGCCAGCAGCGTACTAGCGGCTACTAGCACAGATACGCAGTATTTT

clone size: NA
D gene: NA
J gene: TRBJ1-2
V gene: TRBV6-5
CDR3 protein: CASRDYAGGYTF
CDR3 DNA: TGTGCCAGCAGGGACTACGCGGGTGGCTACACCTTC

clone size: NA
D gene: NA
J gene: TRBJ1-5
V gene: TRBV19
CDR3 protein: CASSLHRENQPQHF
CDR3 DNA: TGTGCCAGTAGTCTCCACAGGGAAAATCAGCCCCAGCATTTT

clone size: NA
D gene: TRBD1
J gene: TRBJ1-1
V gene: TRBV4-3
CDR3 protein: CASSHGTGLNTEAFF
CDR3 DNA: TGCGCCAGCAGCCATGGGACAGGGCTGAACACTGAAGCTTTCTTT

clone size: NA
D gene: NA
J gene: TRBJ1-1
V gene: TRBV19
CDR3 protein: CASSLELGKAFF
CDR3 DNA: TGTGCCAGTAGTCTTGAGTTAGGGAAAGCTTTCTTT

clone size: NA
D gene: NA
J gene: TRBJ1-3
V gene: TRBV7-9
CDR3 protein: CASSPLAGSDNTIYF
CDR3 DNA: TGTGCCAGCAGCCCTCTGGCAGGGTCGGATAACACCATATATTTT

clone size: NA
D gene: TRBD1
J gene: TRBJ2-7
V gene: TRBV10-3
CDR3 protein: CAISFLRDSLNEQYF
CDR3 DNA: TGTGCCATCAGTTTCCTCCGGGACAGCCTGAACGAGCAGTACTTC

clone size: NA
D gene: TRBD2
J gene: TRBJ2-2
V gene: TRBV29-1
CDR3 protein: CSVGTLAGGPNTGELFF
CDR3 DNA: TGCAGCGTTGGTACTTTAGCGGGAGGGCCGAACACCGGGGAGCTGTTTTTT

clone size: once
D gene: NA
J gene: TRBJ1-2
V gene: TRBV9
CDR3 protein: CASSLRGGADYGYTF
CDR3 DNA: TGTGCCAGCAGCCTCAGGGGAGGGGCAGACTATGGCTACACCTTC

clone size: NA
D gene: NA
J gene: TRBJ1-4
V gene: TRBV9
CDR3 protein: CASSVEARHEKLFF
CDR3 DNA: TGTGCCAGCAGCGTAGAGGCGAGACATGAAAAACTGTTTTTT

clone size: NA
D gene: TRBD1
J gene: TRBJ1-2
V gene: TRBV19
CDR3 protein: CASWTGLGYTF
CDR3 DNA: TGTGCCAGCTGGACAGGGCTCGGCTACACCTTC

clone size: NA
D gene: NA
J gene: TRBJ2-5
V gene: TRBV6-5
CDR3 protein: CASSYSGVALGETQYF
CDR3 DNA: TGTGCCAGCAGTTACTCCGGCGTAGCCCTGGGAGAGACCCAGTACTTC

clone size: NA
D gene: TRBD2
J gene: TRBJ2-2
V gene: TRBV13
CDR3 protein: CASSSRTSGIPFNTGELFF
CDR3 DNA: TGTGCCAGCAGCTCCCGGACTAGCGGGATCCCTTTTAACACCGGGGAGCTGTTTTTT

clone size: NA
D gene: TRBD2
J gene: TRBJ2-5
V gene: TRBV11-2
CDR3 protein: CASSLGPGLGRTQYF
CDR3 DNA: TGTGCCAGCAGCCTAGGCCCTGGACTAGGTAGGACCCAGTACTTC

clone size: NA
D gene: TRBD1
J gene: TRBJ1-1
V gene: TRBV5-6
CDR3 protein: CASSFVQQGGTEAFF
CDR3 DNA: TGTGCCAGCAGCTTCGTACAACAGGGGGGCACTGAAGCTTTCTTT

clone size: NA
D gene: TRBD2
J gene: TRBJ2-1
V gene: TRBV7-2
CDR3 protein: CASSLSSAGYNEQFF
CDR3 DNA: TGTGCCAGCAGCTTATCTTCAGCGGGGTACAATGAGCAGTTCTTC

clone size: NA
D gene: NA
J gene: TRBJ1-6
V gene: TRBV30
CDR3 protein: CAWSVGGARNSPLHF
CDR3 DNA: TGTGCCTGGAGTGTGGGGGGGGCTAGGAATTCACCCCTCCACTTT

clone size: NA
D gene: NA
J gene: TRBJ2-7
V gene: TRBV4-1
CDR3 protein: CASSQDPGFGYEQYF
CDR3 DNA: TGCGCCAGCAGCCAAGATCCAGGGTTCGGCTACGAGCAGTACTTC

clone size: NA
D gene: NA
J gene: TRBJ1-1
V gene: TRBV6-5
CDR3 protein: CASSSSSLQAIF
CDR3 DNA: TGTGCCAGCAGTTCGTCCTCCTTACAGGCGATCTTT

clone size: NA
D gene: NA
J gene: TRBJ1-1
V gene: TRBV5-1
CDR3 protein: CASSLGWQTNTEAFF
CDR3 DNA: TGCGCCAGCAGCTTGGGTTGGCAAACCAACACTGAAGCTTTCTTT

clone size: NA
D gene: TRBD1
J gene: TRBJ2-5
V gene: TRBV6-1
CDR3 protein: CASSEEGQEPQTQYF
CDR3 DNA: TGTGCCAGCAGTGAAGAGGGACAGGAGCCTCAGACCCAGTACTTC

clone size: NA
D gene: NA
J gene: TRBJ2-5
V gene: TRBV30
CDR3 protein: CAWSVPGKETQYF
CDR3 DNA: TGTGCCTGGAGTGTACCTGGAAAAGAGACCCAGTACTTC

clone size: NA
D gene: NA
J gene: TRBJ1-1
V gene: TRBV6-5
CDR3 protein: CASSTQGRGDGAFF
CDR3 DNA: TGTGCCAGCAGTACACAGGGTAGGGGAGACGGAGCTTTCTTT

clone size: NA
D gene: TRBD1
J gene: TRBJ2-3
V gene: TRBV20-1
CDR3 protein: CSASPVGGQGITDTQYF
CDR3 DNA: TGCAGTGCTAGTCCCGTGGGGGGACAGGGGATCACAGATACGCAGTATTTT

clone size: NA
D gene: TRBD2
J gene: TRBJ2-7
V gene: TRBV7-6
CDR3 protein: CASSSRTSGRYEQYF
CDR3 DNA: TGTGCCAGCAGCTCCCGGACTAGCGGGAGGTACGAGCAGTACTTC

clone size: NA
D gene: NA
J gene: TRBJ2-3
V gene: TRBV4-3
CDR3 protein: CASSQDRLGDIRGTQYF
CDR3 DNA: TGCGCCAGCAGCCAAGATCGGCTGGGCGATATCCGGGGTACGCAGTATTTT

clone size: NA
D gene: TRBD1
J gene: TRBJ1-1
V gene: TRBV7-9
CDR3 protein: CASSPTGPRPEAFF
CDR3 DNA: TGTGCCAGCAGCCCGACAGGGCCCCGTCCTGAAGCTTTCTTT

clone size: NA
D gene: NA
J gene: TRBJ2-1
V gene: TRBV14
CDR3 protein: CASSPHRKGEQFF
CDR3 DNA: TGTGCCAGCAGCCCTCATAGAAAGGGTGAGCAGTTCTTC

clone size: NA
D gene: TRBD1
J gene: TRBJ2-1
V gene: TRBV14
CDR3 protein: CASSQVVGTAFYNEQFF
CDR3 DNA: TGTGCCAGCAGCCAAGTGGTTGGGACAGCCTTTTACAATGAGCAGTTCTTC

clone size: NA
D gene: TRBD1
J gene: TRBJ2-6
V gene: TRBV19
CDR3 protein: CASTRDRGVAGANVLTF
CDR3 DNA: TGTGCCAGTACCCGGGACAGGGGAGTGGCTGGGGCCAACGTCCTGACTTTC

clone size: NA
D gene: TRBD2
J gene: TRBJ2-5
V gene: TRBV3-1/TRBV3-2
CDR3 protein: CASSQDLPSGRQETQYF
CDR3 DNA: TGTGCCAGCAGCCAAGATCTGCCTAGCGGGAGACAAGAGACCCAGTACTTC

clone size: NA
D gene: NA
J gene: TRBJ2-1
V gene: TRBV7-9
CDR3 protein: CASSTTSSYNEQFF
CDR3 DNA: TGTGCCAGCAGCACCACAAGCTCCTACAATGAGCAGTTCTTC

clone size: NA
D gene: NA
J gene: TRBJ2-7
V gene: TRBV7-2
CDR3 protein: CATSRAALPDEQYF
CDR3 DNA: TGTGCCACCTCCCGAGCGGCCCTCCCTGACGAGCAGTACTTC